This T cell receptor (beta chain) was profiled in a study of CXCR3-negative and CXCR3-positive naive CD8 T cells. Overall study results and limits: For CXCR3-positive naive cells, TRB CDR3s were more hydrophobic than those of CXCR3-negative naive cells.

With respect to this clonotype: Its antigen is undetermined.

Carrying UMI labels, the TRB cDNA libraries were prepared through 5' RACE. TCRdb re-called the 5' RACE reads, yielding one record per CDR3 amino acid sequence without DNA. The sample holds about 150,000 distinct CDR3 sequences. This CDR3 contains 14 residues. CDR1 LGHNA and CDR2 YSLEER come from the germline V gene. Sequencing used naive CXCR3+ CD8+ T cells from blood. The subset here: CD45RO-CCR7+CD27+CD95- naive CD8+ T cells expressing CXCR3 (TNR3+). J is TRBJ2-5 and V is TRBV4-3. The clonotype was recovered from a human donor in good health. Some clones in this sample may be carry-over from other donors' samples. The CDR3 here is CASSQVGDQETQYF.